This T cell receptor beta chain was found in a study of blood T cell repertoires in COVID-19. In the study overall: Specimens from acute and convalescent COVID-19 originated in the United States, Italy and Spain. T cells, B-cell-depleted T cells, or PBMCs provided the cDNA or gDNA that served as material.

The V gene end was trimmed by 7 bases and the J gene end by 2 bases; junction bases not matched to a gene: 9. This CDR3 is built from 15 residues. Germline CDR1 and CDR2: ENHRY and SYGVKD. Repertoires were generated with immunoSEQ multiplex PCR, while TCRdb's copy carries only in-frame clones and drops some. This sample has roughly 160,000 clones, with 88% found just once. This clone is a singleton in its sample. Sequencing used peripheral blood. This clonotype originated in a man in his 60s with acute or convalescent COVID-19. The V gene is TRBV10-3, the J gene TRBJ1-1; 8 positions match TRBD1. CDR3 in amino acids: CAINAQGGRNTEAFF. CDR3 nucleotide sequence: TGTGCCATCAACGCACAGGGGGGGAGAAACACTGAAGCTTTCTTT.